This TCR beta chain was identified during a study of T cells in localized non-small cell lung cancer. The V and J ends lost 5 bases and 4 bases, in that order; junction bases with no gene match: 1. The CDR3 is made up of 12 amino acids. The germline CDR1 and CDR2 sequences are SGHVS and FQNEAQ. Data came from immunoSEQ multiplex PCR; TCRdb stores just in-frame clones and leaves some out. This sample has tens of thousands of clones, with 65% to 85% found just once. The sequencing used peripheral blood mononuclear cells, collected before any cancer treatment. This sequence was found in a man aged 40 to 70 with stage III lung adenocarcinoma. This chain connects TRBV7-8 to TRBJ1-1; 7 bases agree with TRBD1. The CDR3 nucleotides are TGTGCCAGCAGCCAGGGGGTCACTGAAGCTTTCTTT. This codes for CASSQGVTEAFF.